The clone carrying this T cell receptor beta chain was counted many times. Its antigen is currently unknown. The use of a sample-barcoded 5' primer and a J-beta primer mix characterized a second PCR of about 6 to 12 cycles. Each cDNA molecule carried a tag from a template-switch adaptor that contained 12 random nucleotides. TCRdb reprocessed the 5' RACE reads with MiXCR, giving one entry per CDR3 protein. The sample lists about 700,000 distinct CDR3 sequences, 32% occurring once. The sample belongs to a study of blood T cells in healthy people across ages. The study, taken as a whole, reports: Long-lived donors exceeded aged donors in naive CD4+ cells and diversity. Roughly linear age-related decline in beta diversity appeared, significant by age around 42. Percentage of naive T cells showed a strong correlation with TCR beta diversity.

The germline CDR1 and CDR2 sequences are ENHRY and SYGVKD. The CDR3 contains 18 residues. Germline trimming cut 4 bases from V and 4 bases from J; bases unmatched to any gene: 15. Sequenced: blood. This receptor was taken from a woman over 75 in good health. The chain links TRBV10-3 to TRBJ1-4, with 7 bases identical to TRBD1. The CDR3 sequence: CAISVGPYGGQFNEKLFF. CDR3 nucleotides: TGTGCCATCAGTGTGGGCCCCTACGGGGGACAGTTTAATGAAAAACTGTTTTTT.